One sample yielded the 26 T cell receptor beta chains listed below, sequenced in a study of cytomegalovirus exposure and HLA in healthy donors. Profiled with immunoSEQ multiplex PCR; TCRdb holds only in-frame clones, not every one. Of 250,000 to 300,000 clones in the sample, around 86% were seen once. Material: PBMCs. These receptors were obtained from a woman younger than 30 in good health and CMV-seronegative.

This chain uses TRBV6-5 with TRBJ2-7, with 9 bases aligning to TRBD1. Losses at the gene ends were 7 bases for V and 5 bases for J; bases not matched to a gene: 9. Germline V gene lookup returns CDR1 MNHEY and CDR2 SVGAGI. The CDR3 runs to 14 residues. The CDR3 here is CASTAGTGSHEQYF. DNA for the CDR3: TGTGCCAGCACCGCTGGGACAGGGTCCCACGAGCAGTACTTC.

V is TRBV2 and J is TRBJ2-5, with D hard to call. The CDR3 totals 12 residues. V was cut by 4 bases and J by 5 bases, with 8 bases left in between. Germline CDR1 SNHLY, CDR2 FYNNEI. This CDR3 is CASSVHEETQYF. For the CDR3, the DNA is TGTGCCAGCAGTGTTCACGAGGAGACCCAGTACTTC. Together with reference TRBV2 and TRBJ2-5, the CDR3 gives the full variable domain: EPEVTQTPSHQVTQMGQEVILRCVPISNHLYFYWYRQILGQKVEFLVSFYNNEISEKSEIFDDQFSVERPDGSNFTLKIRSTKLEDSAMYFCASSVHEETQYFGPGTRLLVL.

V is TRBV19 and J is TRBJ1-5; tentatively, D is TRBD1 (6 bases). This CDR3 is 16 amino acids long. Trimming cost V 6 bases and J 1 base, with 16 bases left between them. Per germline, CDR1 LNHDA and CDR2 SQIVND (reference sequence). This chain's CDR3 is CASSRNREGSNQPQHF. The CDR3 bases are TGTGCCAGTAGCCGAAACAGGGAAGGAAGCAATCAGCCCCAGCATTTT.

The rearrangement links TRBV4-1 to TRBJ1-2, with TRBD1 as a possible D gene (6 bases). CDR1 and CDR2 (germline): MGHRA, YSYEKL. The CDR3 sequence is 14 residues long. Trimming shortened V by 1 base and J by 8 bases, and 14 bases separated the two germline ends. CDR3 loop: CASSQGGGARGYTF. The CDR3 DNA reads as TGCGCCAGCAGCCAAGGCGGGGGGGCGCGGGGCTACACCTTC.

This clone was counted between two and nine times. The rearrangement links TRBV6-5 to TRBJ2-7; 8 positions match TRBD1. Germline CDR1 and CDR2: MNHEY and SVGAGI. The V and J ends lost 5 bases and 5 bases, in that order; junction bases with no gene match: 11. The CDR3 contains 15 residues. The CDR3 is CASSGRTGSFHEQYF. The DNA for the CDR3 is TGTGCCAGCAGTGGACGGACAGGGTCCTTCCACGAGCAGTACTTC.

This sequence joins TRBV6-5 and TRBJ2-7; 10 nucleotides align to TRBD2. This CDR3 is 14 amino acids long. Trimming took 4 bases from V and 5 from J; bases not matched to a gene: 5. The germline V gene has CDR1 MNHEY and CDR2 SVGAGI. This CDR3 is CASSSTSGANEQYF. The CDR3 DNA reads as TGTGCCAGCAGTTCTACTAGCGGGGCCAACGAGCAGTACTTC.

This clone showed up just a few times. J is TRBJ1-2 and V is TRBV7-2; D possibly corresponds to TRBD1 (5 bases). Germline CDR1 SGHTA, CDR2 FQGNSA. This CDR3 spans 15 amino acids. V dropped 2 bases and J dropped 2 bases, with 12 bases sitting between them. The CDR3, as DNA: TGTGCCAGCAGCTTACCACCGGGACTCAACTATGGCTACACCTTC. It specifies CASSLPPGLNYGYTF.

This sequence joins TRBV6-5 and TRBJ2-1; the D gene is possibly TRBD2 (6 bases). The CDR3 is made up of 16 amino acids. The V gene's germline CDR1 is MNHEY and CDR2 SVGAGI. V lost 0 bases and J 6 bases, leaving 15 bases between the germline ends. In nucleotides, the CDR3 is TGTGCCAGCAGTTACTCGGTAGAGCGGGTTCGCAATGAGCAGTTCTTC. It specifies CASSYSVERVRNEQFF.

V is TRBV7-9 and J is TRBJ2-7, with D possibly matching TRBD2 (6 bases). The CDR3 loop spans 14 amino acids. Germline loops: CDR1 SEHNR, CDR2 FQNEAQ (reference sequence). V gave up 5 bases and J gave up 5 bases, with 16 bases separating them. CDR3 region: CASSAKTSVHEQYF. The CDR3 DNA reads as TGTGCCAGCAGCGCAAAGACTAGTGTCCACGAGCAGTACTTC.

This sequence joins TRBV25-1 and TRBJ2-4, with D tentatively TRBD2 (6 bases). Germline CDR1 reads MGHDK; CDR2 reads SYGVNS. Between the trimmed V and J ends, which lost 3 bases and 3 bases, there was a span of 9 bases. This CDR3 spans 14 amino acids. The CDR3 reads CASSDRGSKNIQYF. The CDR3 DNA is TGTGCCAGCAGTGACCGGGGGAGCAAAAACATTCAGTACTTC.

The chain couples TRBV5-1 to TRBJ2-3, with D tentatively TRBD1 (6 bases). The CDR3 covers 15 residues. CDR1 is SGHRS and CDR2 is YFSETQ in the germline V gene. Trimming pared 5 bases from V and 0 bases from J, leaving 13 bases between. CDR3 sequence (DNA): TGCGCCAGCAGGCCACTAGGACAGAGCACAGATACGCAGTATTTT. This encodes CASRPLGQSTDTQYF.

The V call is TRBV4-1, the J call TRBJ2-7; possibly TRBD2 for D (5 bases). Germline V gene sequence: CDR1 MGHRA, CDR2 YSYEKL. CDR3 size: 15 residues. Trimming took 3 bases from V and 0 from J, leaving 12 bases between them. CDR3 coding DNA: TGCGCCAGCAGCCATCGGACTTTGAGCTCCTACGAGCAGTACTTC. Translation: CASSHRTLSSYEQYF.

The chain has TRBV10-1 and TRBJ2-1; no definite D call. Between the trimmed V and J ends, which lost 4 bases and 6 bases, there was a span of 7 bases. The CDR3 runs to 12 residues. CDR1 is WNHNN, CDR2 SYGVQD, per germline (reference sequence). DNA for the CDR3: TGCGCCAGCAGTGCAGGAAGCAATGAGCAGTTCTTC. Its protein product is CASSAGSNEQFF.

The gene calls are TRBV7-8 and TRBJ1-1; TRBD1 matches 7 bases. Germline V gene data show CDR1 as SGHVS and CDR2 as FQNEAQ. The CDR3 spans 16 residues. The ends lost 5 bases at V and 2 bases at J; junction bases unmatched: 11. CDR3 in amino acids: CASSLGQSFSNTEAFF. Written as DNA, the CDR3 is TGTGCCAGCAGCCTGGGACAGAGCTTCTCAAACACTGAAGCTTTCTTT. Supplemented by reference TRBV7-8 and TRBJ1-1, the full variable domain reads GAGVSQSPRYKVAKRGQDVALRCDPISGHVSLFWYQQALGQGPEFLTYFQNEAQLDKSGLPSDRFFAERPEGSVSTLKIQRTQQEDSAVYLCASSLGQSFSNTEAFFGQGTRLTVV.

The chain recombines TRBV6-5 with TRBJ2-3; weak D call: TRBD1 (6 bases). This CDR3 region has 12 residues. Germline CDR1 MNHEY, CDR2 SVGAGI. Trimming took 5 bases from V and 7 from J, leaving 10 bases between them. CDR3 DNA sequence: TGTGCCAGCAGTATGGACAGATATACGCAGTATTTT. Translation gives CASSMDRYTQYF.

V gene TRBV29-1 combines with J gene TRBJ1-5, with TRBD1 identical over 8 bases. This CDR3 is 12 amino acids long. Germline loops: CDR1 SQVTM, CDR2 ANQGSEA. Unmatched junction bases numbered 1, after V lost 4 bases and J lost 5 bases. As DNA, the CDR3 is TGCAGCGTTGTGACAGGGGATCAGCCCCAGCATTTT. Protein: CSVVTGDQPQHF.

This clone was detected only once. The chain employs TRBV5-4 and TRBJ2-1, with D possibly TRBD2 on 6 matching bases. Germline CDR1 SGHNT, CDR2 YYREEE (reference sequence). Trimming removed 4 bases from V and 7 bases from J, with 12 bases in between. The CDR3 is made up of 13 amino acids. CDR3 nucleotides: TGTGCCAGCAGCACGGGACTTCTTAATGAGCAGTTCTTC. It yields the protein CASSTGLLNEQFF.

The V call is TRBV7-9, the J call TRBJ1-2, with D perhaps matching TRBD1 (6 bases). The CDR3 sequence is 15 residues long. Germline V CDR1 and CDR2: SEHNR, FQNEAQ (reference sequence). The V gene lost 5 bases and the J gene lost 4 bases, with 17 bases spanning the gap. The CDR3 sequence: CASSQYRAPLYGYTF. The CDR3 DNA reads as TGTGCCAGCAGCCAATACAGGGCTCCTCTCTATGGCTACACCTTC.

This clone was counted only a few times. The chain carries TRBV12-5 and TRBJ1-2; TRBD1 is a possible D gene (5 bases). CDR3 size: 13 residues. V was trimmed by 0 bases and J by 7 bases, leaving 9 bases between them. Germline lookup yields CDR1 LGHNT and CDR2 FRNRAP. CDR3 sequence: CASGLVGLSGYTF. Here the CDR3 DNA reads TGTGCTAGTGGTTTGGTGGGACTGTCTGGCTACACCTTC.

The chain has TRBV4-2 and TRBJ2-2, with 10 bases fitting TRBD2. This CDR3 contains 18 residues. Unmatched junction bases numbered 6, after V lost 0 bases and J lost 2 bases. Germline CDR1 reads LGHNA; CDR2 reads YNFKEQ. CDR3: CASSQEEGLADNTGELFF. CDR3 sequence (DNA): TGTGCCAGCAGCCAAGAAGAAGGACTAGCGGATAACACCGGGGAGCTGTTTTTT.

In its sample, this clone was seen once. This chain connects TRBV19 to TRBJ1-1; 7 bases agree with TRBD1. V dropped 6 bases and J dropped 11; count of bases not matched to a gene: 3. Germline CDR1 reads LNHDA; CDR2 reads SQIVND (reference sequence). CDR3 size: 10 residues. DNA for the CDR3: TGTGCCAGTAGCGGGACAGTCGCTTTCTTT. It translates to CASSGTVAFF. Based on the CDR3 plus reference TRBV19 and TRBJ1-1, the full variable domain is DGGITQSPKYLFRKEGQNVTLSCEQNLNHDAMYWYRQDPGQGLRLIYYSQIVNDFQKGDIAEGYSVSREKKESFPLTVTSAQKNPTAFYLCASSGTVAFFGQGTRLTVV.

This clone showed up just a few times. CDR3 sequence: CAISETLQGLGYGYTF. The CDR3 DNA reads TGTGCCATCAGTGAGACTCTACAGGGGTTGGGTTATGGCTACACCTTC. The chain links TRBV10-3 to TRBJ1-2; 7 bases are shared with TRBD1. The germline CDR1 and CDR2 sequences are ENHRY and SYGVKD. The junction had 11 bases not matched to a gene; V was cut back by 2 bases and J by 5 bases. The CDR3 sequence is 16 residues long.

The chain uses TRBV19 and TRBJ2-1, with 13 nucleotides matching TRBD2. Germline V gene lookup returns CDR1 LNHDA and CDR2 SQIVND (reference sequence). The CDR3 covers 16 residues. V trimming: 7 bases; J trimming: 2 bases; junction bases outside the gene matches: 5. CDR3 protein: CASKRLAGGAYNEQFF. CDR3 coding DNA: TGTGCCAGTAAAAGACTAGCGGGAGGTGCCTACAATGAGCAGTTCTTC.

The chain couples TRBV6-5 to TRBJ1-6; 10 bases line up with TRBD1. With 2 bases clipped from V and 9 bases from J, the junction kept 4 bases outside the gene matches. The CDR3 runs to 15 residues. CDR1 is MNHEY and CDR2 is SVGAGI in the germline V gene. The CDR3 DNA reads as TGTGCCAGCAGTTACACCGGGACAGGGGTTTCACCCCTCCACTTT. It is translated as CASSYTGTGVSPLHF.

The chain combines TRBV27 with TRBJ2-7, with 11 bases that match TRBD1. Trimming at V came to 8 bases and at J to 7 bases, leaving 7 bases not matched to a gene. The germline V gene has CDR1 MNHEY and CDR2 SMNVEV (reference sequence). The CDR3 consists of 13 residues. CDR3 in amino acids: CASQDRGLGEQYF. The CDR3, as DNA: TGTGCCAGCCAGGACAGGGGGCTTGGGGAGCAGTACTTC.

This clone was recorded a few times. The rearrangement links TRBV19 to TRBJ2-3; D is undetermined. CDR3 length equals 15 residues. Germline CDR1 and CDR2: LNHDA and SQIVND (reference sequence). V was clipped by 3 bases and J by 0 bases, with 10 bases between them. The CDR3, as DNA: TGTGCCAGTAGTATGTTTACAGAGAGCACAGATACGCAGTATTTT. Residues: CASSMFTESTDTQYF.